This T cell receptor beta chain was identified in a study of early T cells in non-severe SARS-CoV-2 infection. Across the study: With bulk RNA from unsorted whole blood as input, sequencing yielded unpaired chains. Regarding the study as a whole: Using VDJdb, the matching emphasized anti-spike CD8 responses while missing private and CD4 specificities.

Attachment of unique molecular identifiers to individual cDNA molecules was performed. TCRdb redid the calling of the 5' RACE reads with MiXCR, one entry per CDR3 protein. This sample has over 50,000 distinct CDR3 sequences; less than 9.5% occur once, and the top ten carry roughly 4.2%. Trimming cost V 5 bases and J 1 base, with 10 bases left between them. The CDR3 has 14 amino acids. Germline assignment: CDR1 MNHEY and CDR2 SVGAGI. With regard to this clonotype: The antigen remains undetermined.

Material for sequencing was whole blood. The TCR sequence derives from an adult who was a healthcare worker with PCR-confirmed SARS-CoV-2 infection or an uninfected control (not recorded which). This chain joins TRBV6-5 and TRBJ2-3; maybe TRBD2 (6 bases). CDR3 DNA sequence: TGTGCCAGCAGTACGGGACTGGGCACAGATACGCAGTATTTT. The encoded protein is CASSTGLGTDTQYF.